The 14 T cell receptor beta chains listed next were all sequenced from one sample in a study of blood T cell repertoires in COVID-19. Sequencing used immunoSEQ multiplex PCR; TCRdb keeps in-frame clones, though not all of them. The sample includes around 300,000 clones, 75% to 90% of them seen just once. Specimen: peripheral blood. The source of these receptors is a woman aged 35 to 49 with acute or convalescent COVID-19.

The chain carries TRBV19 and TRBJ1-6; TRBD1 might be the D (5 bases). The CDR3 is 21 residues long. Germline V gene sequence: CDR1 LNHDA, CDR2 SQIVND (reference sequence). With 3 bases removed from V and 7 bases from J, the gap between germline ends came to 31 bases. CDR3 bases: TGTGCCAGTAGTATTCGGCTAGGAGTTGGCAGGGAAAGAATTGAGAATTCACCCCTCCACTTT. Protein: CASSIRLGVGRERIENSPLHF.

Concerning this clone: This CDR3 is also generated by other DNA sequences in the sample. CDR3 nucleotide sequence: TGTGCCAGCAGGTGGCGGGGACCCACAGATACGCAGTATTTT. The encoded protein is CASRWRGPTDTQYF. The V call is TRBV2, the J call TRBJ2-3; D might be TRBD2 (6 bases). Germline V gene data show CDR1 as SNHLY and CDR2 as FYNNEI. The germline V and J ends were trimmed by 6 bases and 2 bases, with 12 bases remaining between them. The CDR3 has 14 amino acids.

The chain links TRBV6-6 to TRBJ1-2; 8 positions agree with TRBD1. Germline V gene data show CDR1 as MNHNY and CDR2 as SVGAGI (reference sequence). Trimming took 6 bases from V and 1 from J; bases not matched to a gene: 7. This CDR3 spans 15 amino acids. CDR3: CASRRGQGDNYGYTF. CDR3 DNA sequence: TGTGCCAGCAGAAGAGGACAGGGAGATAACTATGGCTACACCTTC.

V usage is TRBV5-6 and J usage is TRBJ2-3; D may be TRBD1 (6 bases). CDR3 size: 15 residues. V lost 1 base and J lost 5, with 14 bases in between. Germline lookup yields CDR1 SGHDT and CDR2 YYEEEE. The CDR3 loop is CASSLLRGSRDTQYF. Here the CDR3 DNA reads TGTGCCAGCAGCTTGTTAAGGGGGAGTCGAGATACGCAGTATTTT.

The chain is built from TRBV19 and TRBJ2-2, with 9 bases aligning to TRBD1. Germline V gene lookup returns CDR1 LNHDA and CDR2 SQIVND (reference sequence). The trim removed 3 bases at V and 2 bases at J, leaving 7 bases unmatched. The CDR3 covers 17 residues. The CDR3 coding sequence is TGTGCCAGTAGTATCGGGATACAGGGGGCAAACACCGGGGAGCTGTTTTTT. The encoded protein is CASSIGIQGANTGELFF.

This chain connects TRBV5-5 to TRBJ1-2; 7 bases fit TRBD1. V lost 4 bases and J lost 4; bases outside the gene matches: 7. Germline loops: CDR1 SGHKS, CDR2 YYEKEE (reference sequence). This CDR3 contains 14 residues. The CDR3 nucleotides are TGTGCCAGCAGCCCTGTTCCAGGGGGCTATGGCTACACCTTC. Translated, it gives CASSPVPGGYGYTF.

The rearrangement joins TRBV4-1 to TRBJ1-3; D is possibly TRBD1 (5 bases). The CDR3 is made up of 14 amino acids. CDR1 MGHRA and CDR2 YSYEKL come from the germline V gene. Deletions cut 1 base from V and 8 bases from J, with 12 bases between. CDR3 DNA: TGCGCCAGCAGCCAAGGAGTCGGGGGGGACACCATATATTTT. It is translated as CASSQGVGGDTIYF.

The CDR3 DNA follows: TGTGCCAGCAGCTTGAGGAGAAGCTCCTATAATTCACCCCTCCACTTT. Translation gives CASSLRRSSYNSPLHF. This chain connects TRBV5-6 to TRBJ1-6; unclear D gene. The V gene lost 1 base and the J gene lost 0 bases, with 8 bases spanning the gap. The germline V gene encodes CDR1 SGHDT and CDR2 YYEEEE. The CDR3 is 16 residues long.

This sequence joins TRBV10-3 and TRBJ2-3; 13 bases align to TRBD2. The CDR3 length is 16 residues. The V and J ends lost 2 bases and 5 bases, in that order; junction bases with no gene match: 4. Germline V gene lookup returns CDR1 ENHRY and CDR2 SYGVKD. The CDR3, as DNA: TGTGCCATCAGTGAGGGACTAGCGGGGGAGAGAGATACGCAGTATTTT. Protein sequence: CAISEGLAGERDTQYF.

The sample holds one count of this clone. The chain combines TRBV2 with TRBJ1-2; D unclear. The CDR3 sequence is 12 residues long. Trimming stripped 6 bases from V and 4 bases from J, with 9 bases between. Germline V gives CDR1 SNHLY, CDR2 FYNNEI. The CDR3 coding sequence is TGTGCCAGCAGAGAAACTTCCTATGGCTACACCTTC. Translation gives CASRETSYGYTF.

This chain connects TRBV20-1 to TRBJ1-5, with 8 bases fitting TRBD1. Germline lookup yields CDR1 DFQATT and CDR2 SNEGSKA (reference sequence). J was trimmed by 11 bases and V by 3 bases; bases with no gene match: 3. The CDR3 is 11 amino acids. CDR3 protein: CSASRGPAQHF. In DNA form, the CDR3 reads TGCAGTGCTAGCAGGGGGCCCGCCCAGCATTTT.

This clone appeared once. This rearrangement joins TRBV5-6 to TRBJ1-2, with D perhaps TRBD1 (5 bases). CDR3 length: 17 amino acids. Germline assignment: CDR1 SGHDT and CDR2 YYEEEE. V lost 0 bases to trimming and J lost 3 bases, with 18 bases between them. DNA of the CDR3: TGTGCCAGCAGCTTGGCCTCCGAGTTCCAGGGCCACTATGGCTACACCTTC. This gives the protein CASSLASEFQGHYGYTF.

The chain is built from TRBV19 and TRBJ2-2, with D perhaps matching TRBD1 (6 bases). This CDR3 is 13 amino acids long. V was clipped by 6 bases and J by 10 bases, with 15 bases between them. Germline V gene sequence: CDR1 LNHDA, CDR2 SQIVND (reference sequence). CDR3 loop: CASSYNRDLELFF. CDR3 DNA: TGTGCCAGTAGCTACAACAGGGATTTGGAGCTGTTTTTT.

The rearrangement uses TRBV27 and TRBJ1-4; 7 nucleotides align to TRBD1. The CDR3 spans 17 residues. Germline CDR1 MNHEY, CDR2 SMNVEV (reference sequence). V lost 5 bases to trimming and J lost 0 bases; unmatched junction nucleotides: 9. The CDR3 spells CASSPSDRPATNEKLFF. The CDR3 nucleotides are TGTGCCAGCAGTCCGTCGGACAGGCCCGCAACTAATGAAAAACTGTTTTTT.